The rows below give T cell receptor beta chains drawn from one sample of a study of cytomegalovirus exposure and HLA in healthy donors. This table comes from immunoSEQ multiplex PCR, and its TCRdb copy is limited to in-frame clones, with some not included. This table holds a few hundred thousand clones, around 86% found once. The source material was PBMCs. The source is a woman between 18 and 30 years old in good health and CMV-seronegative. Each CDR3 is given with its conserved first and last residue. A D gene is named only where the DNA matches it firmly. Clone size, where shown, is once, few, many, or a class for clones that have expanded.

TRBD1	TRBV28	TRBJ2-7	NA	CASISTGTGSYEQYF	TGTGCCAGCATCTCCACCGGGACAGGGTCCTACGAGCAGTACTTC
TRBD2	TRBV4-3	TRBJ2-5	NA	CASSYETSGQETQYF	TGCGCCAGCAGCTATGAGACTAGCGGACAAGAGACCCAGTACTTC
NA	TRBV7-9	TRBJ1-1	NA	CASSLDGRGLAFF	TGTGCCAGCAGCCTTGACGGAAGGGGTTTGGCTTTCTTT
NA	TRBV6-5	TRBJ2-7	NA	CANPRPTASAYEQYF	TGTGCCAACCCTAGGCCGACAGCGTCTGCCTACGAGCAGTACTTC
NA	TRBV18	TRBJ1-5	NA	CASSPPSGGNQPQHF	TGTGCCAGCTCACCACCGTCGGGAGGCAATCAGCCCCAGCATTTT
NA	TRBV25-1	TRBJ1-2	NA	CASSEADFGYTF	TGTGCCAGCAGTGAAGCGGACTTCGGCTACACCTTC
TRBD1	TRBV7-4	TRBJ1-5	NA	CASSPRDRAFLKRNQPQHF	TGTGCCAGCAGCCCCCGGGACAGGGCATTCCTAAAAAGAAATCAGCCCCAGCATTTT
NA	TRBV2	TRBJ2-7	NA	CASTYATDYEQYF	TGTGCCAGCACCTATGCGACAGACTACGAGCAGTACTTC
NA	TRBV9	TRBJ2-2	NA	CASGRDVASTGELFF	TGTGCCAGCGGACGGGATGTGGCGAGCACCGGGGAGCTGTTTTTT
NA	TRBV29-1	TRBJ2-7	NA	CSVETGQLDEQYF	TGCAGCGTTGAAACAGGCCAACTGGACGAGCAGTACTTC
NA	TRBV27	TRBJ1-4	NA	CASSRGWGNEKLFF	TGTGCCAGCAGTAGAGGGTGGGGTAATGAAAAACTGTTTTTT
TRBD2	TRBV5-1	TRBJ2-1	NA	CASSVGGTAGDNEQFF	TGCGCCAGCAGCGTCGGCGGGACTGCGGGGGACAATGAGCAGTTCTTC
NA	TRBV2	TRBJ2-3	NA	CASSVGVETDTQYF	TGTGCCAGCAGTGTCGGGGTTGAAACAGATACGCAGTATTTT
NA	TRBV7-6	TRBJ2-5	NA	CASSPSKGREETQYF	TGTGCCAGCAGCCCCTCAAAAGGCAGGGAAGAGACCCAGTACTTC
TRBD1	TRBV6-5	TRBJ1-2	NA	CASSTPGQFYGYTF	TGTGCCAGCAGTACACCGGGACAGTTCTATGGCTACACCTTC
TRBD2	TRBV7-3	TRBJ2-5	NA	CASSSTTLAGGETQYF	TGTGCCAGCAGCTCCACCACACTAGCGGGGGGTGAGACCCAGTACTTC
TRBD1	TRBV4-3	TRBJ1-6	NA	CASSTGQGENSPLHF	TGCGCCAGCAGCACGGGACAGGGTGAGAATTCACCCCTCCACTTT
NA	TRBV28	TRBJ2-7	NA	CASSRRKTGNSYEQYF	TGTGCCAGCAGCCGCCGCAAGACAGGCAACTCCTACGAGCAGTACTTC
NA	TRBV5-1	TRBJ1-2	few	CASIWSPDTLYGYTF	TGCGCCAGCATATGGAGTCCGGACACGCTCTATGGCTACACCTTC
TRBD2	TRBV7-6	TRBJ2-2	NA	CASSLAAGVTGELFF	TGTGCCAGCAGCTTAGCAGCGGGAGTTACCGGGGAGCTGTTTTTT
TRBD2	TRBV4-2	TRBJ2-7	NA	CASSPGLAGISYEQYF	TGTGCCAGCAGCCCCGGACTAGCGGGGATCTCCTACGAGCAGTACTTC
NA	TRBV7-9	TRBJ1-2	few	CASSSPRGYGYTF	TGTGCCAGCAGCTCGCCCAGGGGCTATGGCTACACCTTC
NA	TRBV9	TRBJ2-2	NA	CASSVVQGGDTGELFF	TGTGCCAGCAGCGTAGTGCAGGGCGGGGACACCGGGGAGCTGTTTTTT
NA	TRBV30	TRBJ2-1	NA	CAWSETRGYSYNEQFF	TGTGCCTGGAGTGAAACGCGGGGTTATTCCTACAATGAGCAGTTCTTC
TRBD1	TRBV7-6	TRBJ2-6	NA	CASTLRDRGSGANVLTF	TGTGCCAGCACCCTTCGGGACAGGGGTTCTGGGGCCAACGTCCTGACTTTC
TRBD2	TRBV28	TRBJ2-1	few	CASTSGGAYNEQFF	TGTGCCAGTACTAGCGGGGGGGCCTACAATGAGCAGTTCTTC
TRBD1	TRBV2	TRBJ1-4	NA	CATSAGQGSEKLFF	TGTGCCACCTCAGCGGGACAGGGTTCGGAAAAACTGTTTTTT
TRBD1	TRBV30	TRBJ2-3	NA	CAWRAGTGGPDTQYF	TGTGCCTGGAGGGCCGGGACAGGGGGCCCAGATACGCAGTATTTT
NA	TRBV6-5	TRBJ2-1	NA	CASSYFGGWYEQFF	TGTGCCAGCAGTTACTTCGGGGGTTGGTATGAGCAGTTCTTC
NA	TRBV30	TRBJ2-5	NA	CAYELTGERAQYF	TGTGCCTATGAGTTGACCGGCGAGAGGGCCCAGTACTTC
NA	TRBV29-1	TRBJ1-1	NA	CSVVGGNTEAFF	TGCAGCGTTGTGGGAGGGAACACTGAAGCTTTCTTT
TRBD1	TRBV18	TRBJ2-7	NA	CASSPPTGAIGEQYF	TGTGCCAGCTCACCACCGACAGGGGCCATTGGGGAGCAGTACTTC
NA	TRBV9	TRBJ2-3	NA	CASSSTDRSTDTQYF	TGTGCCAGCAGCTCAACCGACAGGAGCACAGATACGCAGTATTTT
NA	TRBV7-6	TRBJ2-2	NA	CASSLPYTGELFF	TGTGCCAGCAGCTTACCTTACACCGGGGAGCTGTTTTTT
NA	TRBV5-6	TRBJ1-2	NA	CASSVQGLSGYTF	TGTGCCAGCAGCGTACAGGGATTGAGCGGCTACACCTTC
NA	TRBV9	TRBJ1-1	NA	CASSASGLKNTEAFF	TGTGCCAGCAGCGCGAGCGGGCTAAAGAACACTGAAGCTTTCTTT
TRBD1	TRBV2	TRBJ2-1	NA	CASSKGQGLSDEQFF	TGTGCCAGCAGTAAGGGACAGGGATTGTCGGATGAGCAGTTCTTC
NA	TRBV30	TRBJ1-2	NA	CAWSGVRHQAGEYGYTF	TGTGCCTGGAGTGGGGTTAGGCACCAGGCAGGGGAATATGGCTACACCTTC
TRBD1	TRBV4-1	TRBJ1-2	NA	CASNSRGHGYTF	TGCGCCAGCAACTCTAGGGGGCATGGCTACACCTTC
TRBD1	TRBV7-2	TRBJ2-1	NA	CASSLRQGAMGEQFF	TGTGCCAGCAGCTTACGACAGGGGGCCATGGGTGAGCAGTTCTTC
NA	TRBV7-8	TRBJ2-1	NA	CASSPQTHYNEQFF	TGTGCCAGCAGCCCCCAAACTCACTACAATGAGCAGTTCTTC
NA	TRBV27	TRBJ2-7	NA	CASSLSAETGSYEQYF	TGTGCCAGCAGTTTATCCGCCGAGACAGGCTCCTACGAGCAGTACTTC
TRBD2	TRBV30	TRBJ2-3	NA	CAFGGGAGDTQYF	TGTGCCTTTGGCGGGGGGGCAGGAGATACGCAGTATTTT
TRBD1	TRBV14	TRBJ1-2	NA	CASSQGQGGFGFGYTF	TGTGCCAGCAGCCAGGGACAGGGAGGGTTCGGTTTCGGCTACACCTTC